The 28 T cell receptor beta chains below come from one sample, sequenced in a study of blood T cell repertoires in COVID-19. Profiling relied on immunoSEQ multiplex PCR, and the TCRdb table lists in-frame clones only, not all of them. The sample lists 140,000 or so clones, 85% occurring once. Sequencing was performed on PBMCs or T cells enriched from blood (not recorded which). Receptors were obtained from a woman in her thirties or forties who had recovered from COVID-19.

The rearrangement uses TRBV4-2 and TRBJ1-1; 10 bases are shared with TRBD1. The J segment lost 6 bases and the V segment lost 0 bases, leaving 4 bases of the junction unmatched. From germline, CDR1 is LGHNA and CDR2 YNFKEQ. This CDR3 is built from 15 residues. The CDR3 here is CASSQDGTGVPEAFF. CDR3 nucleotides: TGTGCCAGCAGCCAAGATGGGACAGGGGTGCCTGAAGCTTTCTTT.

This chain joins TRBV5-1 and TRBJ2-4, with 11 bases aligning to TRBD2. Germline trimming cut 0 bases from V and 9 bases from J; bases unmatched to any gene: 5. This CDR3 contains 15 residues. Germline loops: CDR1 SGHRS, CDR2 YFSETQ. The CDR3 spells CASSLASSGGTIQYF. The CDR3 region has the DNA TGCGCCAGCAGCTTGGCATCTAGCGGGGGGACCATTCAGTACTTC. The whole variable domain, filled in from reference TRBV5-1 and TRBJ2-4, reads KAGVTQTPRYLIKTRGQQVTLSCSPISGHRSVSWYQQTPGQGLQFLFEYFSETQRNKGNFPGRFSGRQFSNSRSEMNVSTLELGDSALYLCASSLASSGGTIQYFGAGTRLSVL.

The genes are TRBV7-7 and TRBJ2-1; D unresolved. With 5 bases removed from V and 0 bases from J, the gap between germline ends came to 11 bases. CDR3 length: 15 residues. Germline CDR1 SSHAT, CDR2 FNYEAQ (reference sequence). This CDR3 is CASSLSQSSYNEQFF. The CDR3 DNA reads as TGTGCCAGCAGCCTTAGCCAAAGCTCCTACAATGAGCAGTTCTTC.

The chain employs TRBV7-8 and TRBJ2-2; 12 positions agree with TRBD2. CDR1 is SGHVS, CDR2 FQNEAQ, per germline. The CDR3 has 20 amino acids. Trimming cost V 0 bases and J 6 bases; bases outside gene matches: 14. DNA of the CDR3: TGTGCCAGCAGCTTAGCGCGACGGGCATCGGCTAGCGGGAGGGCCGGGGAGCTGTTTTTT. Translating it yields CASSLARRASASGRAGELFF.

CDR3 residues: CASATENTEAFF. In nucleotides, the CDR3 is TGTGCCAGCGCAACAGAGAACACTGAAGCTTTCTTT. The chain joins TRBV9 to TRBJ1-1; D gene uncertain. Trimming stripped 7 bases from V and 1 base from J, with 8 bases between. CDR1 is SGDLS and CDR2 is YYNGEE in the germline V gene. There are 12 residues in the CDR3.

V is TRBV1 and J is TRBJ2-7; the table names TRBD2, a call not compared with the DNA. TRBV1 is given as a pseudogene. The CDR3 contains 16 residues. This chain's CDR3 is CTSSPPSGRAPLEQYF. In DNA form, the CDR3 reads TGCACCAGCAGCCCCCCCAGCGGGAGGGCTCCCCTCGAGCAGTACTTC.

The rearrangement links TRBV30 to TRBJ2-1; TRBD1 is a possible D gene (5 bases). CDR1 is GTSNPN, CDR2 SVGIG, per germline (reference sequence). The CDR3 totals 12 residues. V was trimmed by 4 bases and J by 6 bases, leaving 10 bases between them. CDR3 bases: TGTGCCTGGACGGCAGGGCGCAATGAGCAGTTCTTC. Translation: CAWTAGRNEQFF.

The chain joins TRBV19 to TRBJ1-5; D ambiguous. The V gene lost 1 base and the J gene lost 1 base, with 14 bases spanning the gap. Germline CDR1 reads LNHDA; CDR2 reads SQIVND (reference sequence). This CDR3 contains 17 residues. The CDR3 bases are TGTGCCAGTAGTATAGCGGGTATAACTTTAAGCAATCAGCCCCAGCATTTT. Its translation is CASSIAGITLSNQPQHF.

CDR3 sequence (DNA): TGCGCCAGCAGCCATGGCGGGGGCAGGCTGAACACTGAAGCTTTCTTT. Its translation: CASSHGGGRLNTEAFF. V is TRBV5-1 and J is TRBJ1-1, with D perhaps matching TRBD1 (6 bases). The CDR3 is made up of 16 amino acids. From germline, CDR1 is SGHRS and CDR2 YFSETQ. V shed 4 bases and J shed 0 bases, with 16 bases lying between them.

This chain connects TRBV2 to TRBJ2-2, with D hard to call. Germline lookup yields CDR1 SNHLY and CDR2 FYNNEI. V lost 2 bases to trimming and J lost 6 bases, with 13 bases between them. This CDR3 has 15 residues. The CDR3 bases are TGTGCCAGCAGTGAATCCACTCGAGGCGCCGGGGAGCTGTTTTTT. This sequence encodes CASSESTRGAGELFF.

The V gene is TRBV29-1, the J gene TRBJ2-7; a possible D gene is TRBD2 (5 bases). Germline values: CDR1 SQVTM, CDR2 ANQGSEA. Trimming took off 4 bases at V and 4 bases at J, with 8 bases between the two ends. CDR3 length: 11 residues. CDR3 coding DNA: TGCAGCGTTGTGACTATTTACGAGCAGTACTTC. It codes for CSVVTIYEQYF.

The rearrangement joins TRBV10-2 to TRBJ1-2, with D possibly being TRBD1 (6 bases). Looked up from germline, CDR1 is WSHSY and CDR2 is SAAADI. The CDR3 contains 15 residues. V shed 8 bases and J shed 2 bases, with 18 bases lying between them. The CDR3 DNA is TGCGCCAGCTTGTCCTCAGGGGCCCGCAACTATGGCTACACCTTC. Its translation is CASLSSGARNYGYTF.

The chain links TRBV10-3 to TRBJ2-2; 8 positions match TRBD2. J lost 0 bases, V lost 11 bases, and 14 bases had no gene match. The CDR3 covers 17 residues. The germline gives CDR1 ENHRY, CDR2 SYGVKD. The CDR3: CASSLGAGGPNTGELFF. In DNA form, the CDR3 reads TGTGCCTCTTCCCTCGGGGCGGGGGGTCCGAACACCGGGGAGCTGTTTTTT.

V and J are TRBV4-1 and TRBJ2-1, with 12 bases lining up with TRBD2. From germline, CDR1 is MGHRA and CDR2 YSYEKL. V shed 1 base, J shed 6 bases, and the junction held 4 bases outside the gene matches. This CDR3 spans 16 amino acids. The CDR3 is CASSQASGRASNEQFF. CDR3 nucleotides: TGCGCCAGCAGCCAAGCTAGCGGGAGGGCCTCCAATGAGCAGTTCTTC.

V usage is TRBV9 and J usage is TRBJ2-1; 13 positions agree with TRBD2. Per germline, CDR1 SGDLS and CDR2 YYNGEE. The CDR3 runs 18 residues. J was trimmed by 10 bases and V by 0 bases; bases with no gene match: 13. The CDR3 DNA is TGTGCCAGCAGCGTAGATTTGCCGACTAGCGGGAGGCTGGGGGAGCAGTTCTTC. Translated, it gives CASSVDLPTSGRLGEQFF.

The V gene is TRBV20-1, the J gene TRBJ2-7, with TRBD2 matching 7 bases. V lost 3 bases, J lost 6 bases, and 11 bases stayed unmatched. This CDR3 region has 14 residues. CDR1 is DFQATT, CDR2 SNEGSKA, per germline (reference sequence). CDR3 amino acids: CSASLSAGASEQYF. CDR3 nucleotides: TGCAGTGCTAGTCTTTCCGCGGGAGCGTCCGAGCAGTACTTC.

This clone came up once. The chain joins TRBV9 to TRBJ2-1; perhaps TRBD1 as D (6 bases). Germline V gene sequence: CDR1 SGDLS, CDR2 YYNGEE. CDR3 length: 14 amino acids. Trimming pared 3 bases from V and 5 bases from J, leaving 12 bases between. CDR3 DNA sequence: TGTGCCAGCAGCGGCTGGGGGCCCCACAATGAGCAGTTCTTC. It codes for CASSGWGPHNEQFF.

V is TRBV4-1 and J is TRBJ1-2, with 11 bases aligning to TRBD1. Germline V lookup: CDR1 MGHRA, CDR2 YSYEKL. CDR3 length equals 19 residues. With 0 bases clipped from V and 1 base from J, the junction kept 10 bases outside the gene matches. CDR3 protein: CASSQDTGTGGTINYGYTF. The CDR3 DNA reads as TGCGCCAGCAGCCAAGACACCGGGACAGGGGGAACCATTAACTATGGCTACACCTTC.

The table lists this clone with a few counts. V is TRBV6-4 and J is TRBJ2-1; possibly TRBD2 for D (6 bases). The CDR3 consists of 15 residues. Trimming took 0 bases from V and 0 from J, leaving 6 bases between them. CDR1 and CDR2 (germline): MRHNA, SNTAGT. CDR3 region: CASSDSSGSYNEQFF. CDR3 nucleotide sequence: TGTGCCAGCAGTGACTCTAGCGGCTCCTACAATGAGCAGTTCTTC.

J is TRBJ1-1 and V is TRBV20-1; D not certain. This CDR3 has 11 amino acids. Per the germline V gene, CDR1 is DFQATT and CDR2 is SNEGSKA (reference sequence). Deletions cut 4 bases from V and 10 bases from J, with 13 bases between. The CDR3: CSAKLTGGAFF. In DNA form, the CDR3 reads TGCAGTGCTAAGTTGACCGGCGGAGCTTTCTTT.

This sequence joins TRBV19 and TRBJ1-1; D gene uncertain. V lost 5 bases to trimming and J lost 1 base, with 11 bases between them. Germline V gives CDR1 LNHDA, CDR2 SQIVND (reference sequence). This CDR3 has 14 amino acids. CDR3 residues: CASSAVAQNTEAFF. CDR3 DNA sequence: TGTGCCAGTAGTGCGGTGGCACAGAACACTGAAGCTTTCTTT.

This chain links TRBV6-9 with TRBJ1-2; 10 nucleotides align to TRBD1. This CDR3 comprises 15 residues. The V segment lost 3 bases and the J segment 7 bases; nucleotides outside the gene matches: 8. CDR1 is MNHGY and CDR2 is SVAAGI in the germline V gene. DNA for the CDR3: TGTGCCAGCAGTTACGTAGGGACAGGGGAGTCTGGCTACACCTTC. It yields the protein CASSYVGTGESGYTF.

The chain links TRBV13 to TRBJ1-2, with D perhaps TRBD1 (5 bases). Germline values: CDR1 PRHDT, CDR2 FYEKMQ (reference sequence). Trimming stripped 0 bases from V and 4 bases from J, with 9 bases between. This CDR3 is 14 amino acids long. As DNA, the CDR3 is TGTGCCAGCAGCTTAGGACAGGCCGTCTATGGCTACACCTTC. Residues: CASSLGQAVYGYTF.

CDR3 sequence reads: CAWSGGGPPYNEQFF. The CDR3 nucleotides read TGTGCCTGGAGTGGCGGGGGACCACCTTACAATGAGCAGTTCTTC. This chain connects TRBV30 to TRBJ2-1; TRBD2 matches at 7 bases. Per the germline V gene, CDR1 is GTSNPN and CDR2 is SVGIG (reference sequence). Trimming cost V 1 base and J 4 bases; bases outside gene matches: 7. The CDR3 loop spans 15 amino acids.

The chain couples TRBV9 to TRBJ2-7; 8 nucleotides line up with TRBD1. V lost 3 bases to trimming and J lost 7 bases; unmatched junction nucleotides: 12. The CDR3 runs 15 residues. Germline assignment: CDR1 SGDLS and CDR2 YYNGEE. The CDR3 region has the DNA TGTGCCAGCAGCGCCCAAGGTGGCAGGGGGCTTGAGCAGTACTTC. Translation: CASSAQGGRGLEQYF.

This sequence joins TRBV19 and TRBJ1-5, with TRBD1 matching 7 bases. V dropped 7 bases and J dropped 0; count of bases not matched to a gene: 9. CDR1 is LNHDA, CDR2 SQIVND, per germline (reference sequence). CDR3 length: 16 residues. The CDR3 sequence: CASISGGGISNQPQHF. DNA of the CDR3: TGTGCCAGTATAAGTGGAGGGGGCATTAGCAATCAGCCCCAGCATTTT.

V gene TRBV3-1 (or the pseudogene TRBV3-2) combines with J gene TRBJ2-3; the match to TRBD1 covers 7 bases. There are 16 residues in the CDR3. Trimming took 4 bases from V and 2 from J; bases not matched to a gene: 9. Germline-derived CDR1 and CDR2 are LGHDT and YNNKEL (reference sequence). Here the CDR3 DNA reads TGTGCCAGCAGCCTATGGGACAGCTCGTCCACAGATACGCAGTATTTT. This gives the protein CASSLWDSSSTDTQYF.

This chain links TRBV5-1 with TRBJ1-1, with D possibly TRBD1 on 6 matching bases. This CDR3 has 13 amino acids. Germline values: CDR1 SGHRS, CDR2 YFSETQ. Trimming shortened V by 0 bases and J by 7 bases, and 10 bases separated the two germline ends. CDR3 residues: CASSLGTDVEAFF. CDR3 bases: TGCGCCAGCAGCTTGGGGACAGACGTTGAAGCTTTCTTT.